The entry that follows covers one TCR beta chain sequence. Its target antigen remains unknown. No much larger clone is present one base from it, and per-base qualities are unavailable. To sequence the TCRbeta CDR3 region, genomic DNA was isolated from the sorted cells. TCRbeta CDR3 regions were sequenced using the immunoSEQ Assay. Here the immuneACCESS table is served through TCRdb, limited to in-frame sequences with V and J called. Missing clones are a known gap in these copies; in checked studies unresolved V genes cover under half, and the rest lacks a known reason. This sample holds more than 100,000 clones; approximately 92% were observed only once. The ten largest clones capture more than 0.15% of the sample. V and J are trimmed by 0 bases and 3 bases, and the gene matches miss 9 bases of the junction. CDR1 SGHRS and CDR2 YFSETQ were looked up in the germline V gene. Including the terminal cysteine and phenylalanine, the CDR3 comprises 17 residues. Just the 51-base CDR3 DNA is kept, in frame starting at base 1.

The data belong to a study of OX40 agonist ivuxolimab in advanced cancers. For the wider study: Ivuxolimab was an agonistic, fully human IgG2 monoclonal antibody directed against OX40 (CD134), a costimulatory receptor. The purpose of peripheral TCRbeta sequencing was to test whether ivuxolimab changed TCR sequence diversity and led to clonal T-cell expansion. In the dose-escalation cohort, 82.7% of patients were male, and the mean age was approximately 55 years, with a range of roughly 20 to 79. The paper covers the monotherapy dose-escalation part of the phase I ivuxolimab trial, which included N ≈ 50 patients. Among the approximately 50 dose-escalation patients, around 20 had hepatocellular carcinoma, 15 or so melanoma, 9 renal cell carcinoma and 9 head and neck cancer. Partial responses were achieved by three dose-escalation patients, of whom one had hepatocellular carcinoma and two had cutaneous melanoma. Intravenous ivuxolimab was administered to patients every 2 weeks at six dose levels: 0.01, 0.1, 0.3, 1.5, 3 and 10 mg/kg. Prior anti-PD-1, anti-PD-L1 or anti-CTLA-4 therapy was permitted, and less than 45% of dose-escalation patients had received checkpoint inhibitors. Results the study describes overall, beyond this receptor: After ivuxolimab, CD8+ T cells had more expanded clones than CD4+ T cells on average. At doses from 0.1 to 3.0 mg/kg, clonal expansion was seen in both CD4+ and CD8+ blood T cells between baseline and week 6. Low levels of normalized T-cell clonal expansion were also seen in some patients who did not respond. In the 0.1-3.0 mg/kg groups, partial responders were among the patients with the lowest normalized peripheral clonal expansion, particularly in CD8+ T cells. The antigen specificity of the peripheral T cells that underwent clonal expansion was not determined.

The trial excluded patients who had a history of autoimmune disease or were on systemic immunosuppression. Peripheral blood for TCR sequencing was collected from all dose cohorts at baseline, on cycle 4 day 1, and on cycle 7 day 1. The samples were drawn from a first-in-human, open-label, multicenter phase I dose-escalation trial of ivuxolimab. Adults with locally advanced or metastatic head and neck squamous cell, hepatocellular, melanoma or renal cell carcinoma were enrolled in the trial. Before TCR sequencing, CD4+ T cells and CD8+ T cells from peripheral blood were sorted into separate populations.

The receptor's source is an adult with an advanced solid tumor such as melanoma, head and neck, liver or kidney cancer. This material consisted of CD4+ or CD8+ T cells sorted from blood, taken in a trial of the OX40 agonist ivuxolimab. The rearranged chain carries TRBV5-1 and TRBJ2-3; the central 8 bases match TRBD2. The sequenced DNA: TGCGCCAGCAGCTTGGAAGTTGCGGGGGGCACGACAGATACGCAGTATTTT. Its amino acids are CASSLEVAGGTTDTQYF.